This T cell receptor beta chain was retrieved from a study of blood T cell repertoires in COVID-19. On the study more broadly: COVID-19 samples from acute and convalescent phases originated in the United States, Italy and Spain. PBMCs, B-cell-depleted T cells, or T cells were the source of the cDNA or gDNA that made up the material.

Germline assignment: CDR1 SGDLS and CDR2 YYNGEE. V shed 0 bases and J shed 1 base, with 5 bases lying between them. This CDR3 has 13 amino acids. As handled by the study authors: The assay estimated nucleated cells by amplifying reference gene primers. Produced via immunoSEQ multiplex PCR; TCRdb's table is partial and in-frame only. The D gene and trimming were derived from the DNA, and the V and J assignments and clone size from that table. Seen here are approximately 120,000 clones, roughly 90% observed once, and the top ten hold 6% to 8.5%. The sequencing input was peripheral blood. The chain combines TRBV9 with TRBJ2-7, with unresolved D. The source of this sequence is a man aged 50 to 60 with acute or convalescent COVID-19. Written as DNA, the CDR3 is TGTGCCAGCAGCGTAGGAGAGTCCTACGAGCAGTACTTC. Translating it yields CASSVGESYEQYF.